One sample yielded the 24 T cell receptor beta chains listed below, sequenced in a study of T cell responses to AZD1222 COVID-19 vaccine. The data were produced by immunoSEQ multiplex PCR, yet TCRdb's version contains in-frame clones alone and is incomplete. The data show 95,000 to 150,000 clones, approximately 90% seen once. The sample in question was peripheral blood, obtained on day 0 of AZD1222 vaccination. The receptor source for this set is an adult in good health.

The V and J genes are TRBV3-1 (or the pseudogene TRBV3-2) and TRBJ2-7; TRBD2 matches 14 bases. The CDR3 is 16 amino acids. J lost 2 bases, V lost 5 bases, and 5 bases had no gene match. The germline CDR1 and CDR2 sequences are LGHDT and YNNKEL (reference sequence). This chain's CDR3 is CASSTRTSGRTYEQYF. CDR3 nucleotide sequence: TGTGCCAGCAGCACGCGGACTAGCGGGAGGACCTACGAGCAGTACTTC.

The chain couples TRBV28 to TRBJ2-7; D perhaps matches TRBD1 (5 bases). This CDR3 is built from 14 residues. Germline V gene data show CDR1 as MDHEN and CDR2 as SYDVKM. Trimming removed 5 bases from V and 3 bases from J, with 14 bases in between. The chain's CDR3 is CASSLLGDLYEQYF. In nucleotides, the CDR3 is TGTGCCAGCAGTCTCCTAGGGGATCTCTACGAGCAGTACTTC.

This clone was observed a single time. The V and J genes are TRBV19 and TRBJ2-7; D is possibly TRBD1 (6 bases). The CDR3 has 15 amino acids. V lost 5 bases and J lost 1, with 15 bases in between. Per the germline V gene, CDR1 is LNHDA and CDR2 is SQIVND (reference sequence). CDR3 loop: CASSGTGWLSYEQYF. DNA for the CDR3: TGTGCCAGTAGTGGAACAGGGTGGTTGTCCTACGAGCAGTACTTC.

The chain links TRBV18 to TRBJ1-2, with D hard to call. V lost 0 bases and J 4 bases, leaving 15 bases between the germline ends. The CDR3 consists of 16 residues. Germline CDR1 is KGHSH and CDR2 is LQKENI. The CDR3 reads CASSPPGILQIYGYTF. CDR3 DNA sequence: TGTGCCAGCTCACCACCCGGTATCTTACAGATCTATGGCTACACCTTC.

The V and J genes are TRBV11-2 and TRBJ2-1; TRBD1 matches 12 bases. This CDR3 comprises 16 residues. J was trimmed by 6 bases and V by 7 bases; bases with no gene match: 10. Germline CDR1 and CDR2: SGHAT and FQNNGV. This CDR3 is CASTSFPGQGANEQFF. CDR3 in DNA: TGTGCCAGCACCTCGTTCCCGGGACAGGGGGCCAATGAGCAGTTCTTC.

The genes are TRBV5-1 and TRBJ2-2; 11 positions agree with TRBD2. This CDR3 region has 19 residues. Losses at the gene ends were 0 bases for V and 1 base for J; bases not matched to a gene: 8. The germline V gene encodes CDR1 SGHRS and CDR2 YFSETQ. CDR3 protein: CASSLGRRSGRVNTGELFF. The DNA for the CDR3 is TGCGCCAGCAGCTTGGGTCGCCGTAGCGGGAGGGTGAACACCGGGGAGCTGTTTTTT.

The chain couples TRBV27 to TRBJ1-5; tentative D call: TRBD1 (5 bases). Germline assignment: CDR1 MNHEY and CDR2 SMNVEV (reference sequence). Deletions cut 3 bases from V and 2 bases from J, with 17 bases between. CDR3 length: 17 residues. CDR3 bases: TGTGCCAGCAGTTTGGAGGACCCCAGGGTAGGCAATCAGCCCCAGCATTTT. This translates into CASSLEDPRVGNQPQHF.

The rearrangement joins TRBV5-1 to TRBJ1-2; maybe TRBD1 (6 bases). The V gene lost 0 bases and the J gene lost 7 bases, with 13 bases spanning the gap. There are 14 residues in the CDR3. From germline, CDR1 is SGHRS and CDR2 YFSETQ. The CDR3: CASSLEGGGTGYTF. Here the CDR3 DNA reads TGCGCCAGCAGCTTGGAGGGGGGAGGGACTGGCTACACCTTC.

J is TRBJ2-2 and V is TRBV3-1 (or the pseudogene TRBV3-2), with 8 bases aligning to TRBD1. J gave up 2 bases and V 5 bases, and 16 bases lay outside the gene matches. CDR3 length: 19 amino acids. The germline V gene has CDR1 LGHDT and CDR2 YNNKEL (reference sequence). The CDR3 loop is CASSGVGGTGGINTGELFF. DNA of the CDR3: TGTGCCAGCAGCGGTGTAGGTGGTACAGGGGGAATCAACACCGGGGAGCTGTTTTTT.

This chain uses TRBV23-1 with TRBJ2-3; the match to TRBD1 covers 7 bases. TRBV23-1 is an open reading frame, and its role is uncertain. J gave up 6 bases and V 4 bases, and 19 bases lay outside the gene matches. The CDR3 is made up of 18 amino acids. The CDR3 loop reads CASSPPAGTEKGLDTQYF. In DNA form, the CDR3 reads TGCGCCAGCAGTCCCCCGGCCGGGACAGAGAAAGGACTGGATACGCAGTATTTT.

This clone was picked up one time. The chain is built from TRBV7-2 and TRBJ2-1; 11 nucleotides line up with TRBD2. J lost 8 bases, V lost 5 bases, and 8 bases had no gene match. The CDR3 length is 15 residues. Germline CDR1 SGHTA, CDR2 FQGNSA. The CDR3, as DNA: TGTGCCAGCAGCCCCGTAGCGGGAGGGTATCATGAGCAGTTCTTC. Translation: CASSPVAGGYHEQFF.

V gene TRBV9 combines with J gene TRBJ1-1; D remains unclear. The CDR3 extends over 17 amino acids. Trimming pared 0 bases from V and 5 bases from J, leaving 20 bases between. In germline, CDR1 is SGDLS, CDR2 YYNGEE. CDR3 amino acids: CASSVDEYRARVTEAFF. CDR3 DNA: TGTGCCAGCAGCGTAGACGAATACCGCGCCCGGGTAACTGAAGCTTTCTTT.

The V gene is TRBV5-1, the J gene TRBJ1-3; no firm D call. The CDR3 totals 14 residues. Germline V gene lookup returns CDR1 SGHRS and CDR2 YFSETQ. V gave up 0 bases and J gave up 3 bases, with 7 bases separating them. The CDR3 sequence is CASSLVPGGNTIYF. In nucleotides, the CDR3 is TGCGCCAGCAGCTTGGTTCCTGGTGGAAACACCATATATTTT.

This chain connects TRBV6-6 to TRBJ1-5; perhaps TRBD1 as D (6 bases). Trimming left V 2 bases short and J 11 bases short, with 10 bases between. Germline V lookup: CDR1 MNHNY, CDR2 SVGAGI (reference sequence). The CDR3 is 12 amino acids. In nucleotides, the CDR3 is TGTGCCAGCAGTTACGGGGGCACGGCCCAGCATTTT. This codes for CASSYGGTAQHF.

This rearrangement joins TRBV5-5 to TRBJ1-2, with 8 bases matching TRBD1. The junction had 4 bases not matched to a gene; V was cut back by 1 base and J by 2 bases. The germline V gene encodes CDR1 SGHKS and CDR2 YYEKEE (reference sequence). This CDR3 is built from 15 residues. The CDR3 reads CASSLYPGGNYGYTF. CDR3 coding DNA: TGTGCCAGCAGCTTGTACCCAGGGGGCAACTATGGCTACACCTTC. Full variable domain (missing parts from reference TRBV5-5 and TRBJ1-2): DAGVTQSPTHLIKTRGQQVTLRCSPISGHKSVSWYQQVLGQGPQFIFQYYEKEERGRGNFPDRFSARQFPNYSSELNVNALLLGDSALYLCASSLYPGGNYGYTFGSGTRLTVV.

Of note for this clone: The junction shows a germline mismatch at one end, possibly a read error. CDR3 DNA: TGTGCCAGCAGGGAAGCGGGGTTCTCTGGAAACACCATATATTTT. It is translated as CASREAGFSGNTIYF. The chain recombines TRBV2 with TRBJ1-3; no reliable D call. The germline V gene has CDR1 SNHLY and CDR2 FYNNEI. The length of the CDR3 is 15 residues.

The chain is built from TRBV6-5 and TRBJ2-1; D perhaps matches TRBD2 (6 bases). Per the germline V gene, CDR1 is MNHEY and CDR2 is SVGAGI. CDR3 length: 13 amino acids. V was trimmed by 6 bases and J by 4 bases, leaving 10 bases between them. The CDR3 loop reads CASRRTNYNEQFF. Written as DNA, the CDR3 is TGTGCCAGCAGGAGGACTAATTACAATGAGCAGTTCTTC.

The CDR3 spells CASSERTETYEQYF. CDR3 sequence (DNA): TGTGCCAGCAGCGAACGTACCGAGACCTACGAGCAGTACTTC. J is TRBJ2-7 and V is TRBV9; D not resolved. Between the trimmed V and J ends, which lost 3 bases and 2 bases, there was a span of 12 bases. CDR1 is SGDLS and CDR2 is YYNGEE in the germline V gene. The CDR3 has 14 residues. Filled out from reference TRBV9 and TRBJ2-7, the complete variable domain reads DSGVTQTPKHLITATGQRVTLRCSPRSGDLSVYWYQQSLDQGLQFLIQYYNGEERAKGNILERFSAQQFPDLHSELNLSSLELGDSALYFCASSERTETYEQYFGPGTRLTVT.

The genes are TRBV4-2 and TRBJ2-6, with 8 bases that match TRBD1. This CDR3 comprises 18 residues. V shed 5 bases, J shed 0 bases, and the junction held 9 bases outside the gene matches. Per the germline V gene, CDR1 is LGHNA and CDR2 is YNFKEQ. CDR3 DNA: TGTGCCAGCAGCTCGACAGGGGTACGGACCTCTGGGGCCAACGTCCTGACTTTC. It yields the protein CASSSTGVRTSGANVLTF.

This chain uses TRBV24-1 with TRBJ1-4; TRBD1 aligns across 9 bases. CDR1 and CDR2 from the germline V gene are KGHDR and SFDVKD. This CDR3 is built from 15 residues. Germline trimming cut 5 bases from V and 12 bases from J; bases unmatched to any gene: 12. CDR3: CATSAPGQGSRELFF. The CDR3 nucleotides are TGTGCCACCAGTGCCCCGGGACAGGGAAGTCGGGAACTGTTTTTT.

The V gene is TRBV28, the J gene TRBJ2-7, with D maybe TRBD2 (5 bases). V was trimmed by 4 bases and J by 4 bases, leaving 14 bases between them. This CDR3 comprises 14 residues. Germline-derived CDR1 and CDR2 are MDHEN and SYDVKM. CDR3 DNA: TGTGCCAGCAGTTCGGACTGGAGAAGGTACGAGCAGTACTTC. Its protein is CASSSDWRRYEQYF. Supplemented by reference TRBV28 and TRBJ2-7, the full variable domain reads DVKVTQSSRYLVKRTGEKVFLECVQDMDHENMFWYRQDPGLGLRLIYFSYDVKMKEKGDIPEGYSVSREKKERFSLILESASTNQTSMYLCASSSDWRRYEQYFGPGTRLTVT.

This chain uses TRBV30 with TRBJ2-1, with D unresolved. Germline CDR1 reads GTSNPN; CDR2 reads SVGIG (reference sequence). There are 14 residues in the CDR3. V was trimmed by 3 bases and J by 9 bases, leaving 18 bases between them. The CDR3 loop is CAWSYGRPGGEQFF. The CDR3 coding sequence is TGTGCCTGGAGCTATGGCAGGCCGGGTGGTGAGCAGTTCTTC.

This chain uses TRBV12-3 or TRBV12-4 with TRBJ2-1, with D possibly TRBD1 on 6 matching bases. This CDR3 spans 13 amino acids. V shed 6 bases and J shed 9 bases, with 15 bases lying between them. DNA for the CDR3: TGTGCCAGCAGCCCTACAGGGTCAAGTGAGCAGTTCTTC. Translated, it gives CASSPTGSSEQFF.

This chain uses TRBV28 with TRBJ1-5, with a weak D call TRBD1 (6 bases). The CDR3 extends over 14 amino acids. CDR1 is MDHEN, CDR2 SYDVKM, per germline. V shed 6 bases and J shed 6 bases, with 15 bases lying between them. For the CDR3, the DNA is TGTGCCAGCAGGGGCGGGGGGGCGGCTCAGCCCCAGCATTTT. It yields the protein CASRGGGAAQPQHF. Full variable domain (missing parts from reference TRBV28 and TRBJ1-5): DVKVTQSSRYLVKRTGEKVFLECVQDMDHENMFWYRQDPGLGLRLIYFSYDVKMKEKGDIPEGYSVSREKKERFSLILESASTNQTSMYLCASRGGGAAQPQHFGDGTRLSIL.